This TCR beta chain was observed in a study of T cells after yellow fever vaccination. Study summary: Low-cell-number fractions underwent preparation using SMART-Seq v4 Ultra Low Input.

This clonotype was seen more than once but under ten times. Its antigen is still unknown. 5'RACE template switching produced TCR cDNA carrying a universal primer site and UMIs. TCRdb re-analysed the 5' RACE reads in MiXCR, keeping a single row per CDR3 protein. The sample yields hundreds of thousands of distinct CDR3 sequences, around 3.6% seen once. Study conclusions and caveats: Few clonotypes appeared in both CD4 and CD8 compartments. Researchers cautioned that FACS-sorted repertoires could harbor abundant clonotypes contaminating from the bulk population.

The CDR3 has 15 amino acids. Germline V gene lookup returns CDR1 KGHDR and CDR2 SFDVKD. V shed 5 bases and J shed 7 bases, with 17 bases lying between them. This clonotype originated in a young man who received the YFV17D yellow fever vaccine. This chain joins TRBV24-1 and TRBJ2-1; D is perhaps TRBD1 or TRBD2 (7 bases each). Sequencing used PBMCs, obtained on the day of the yellow fever booster vaccination. In DNA, the CDR3 is TGTGCCACCAGTGCTCCTCGCAGGGGGGGGAATGAGCAGTTCTTC. This gives the protein CATSAPRRGGNEQFF.